This T cell receptor beta chain stems from a study of blood T cell repertoires in COVID-19. Authors' methods: Amplification of reference gene primers provided the estimated nucleated cell counts. Some clones are missing from TCRdb's copy, which holds only in-frame ones; the method was immunoSEQ multiplex PCR. Clone size and V and J calls were adopted from that table, with D and trimming inferred from the DNA. This repertoire shows about 53,000 clones, 65% to 90% found once; its top ten account for about 20%. The V and J ends lost 6 bases and 1 base respectively, with 24 bases between them. There are 18 residues in the CDR3. Germline CDR1 reads SQVTM; CDR2 reads ANQGSEA.

The sequenced sample consisted of peripheral blood. The sequence came from an elderly woman with COVID-19, enrolled during active disease. V usage is TRBV29-1 and J usage is TRBJ2-2, with D perhaps matching TRBD2 (6 bases). The CDR3 DNA reads TGCAGCGTCTTAGTTTATGCGGGAAACCCACGGAACACCGGGGAGCTGTTTTTT. Translated, it gives CSVLVYAGNPRNTGELFF.